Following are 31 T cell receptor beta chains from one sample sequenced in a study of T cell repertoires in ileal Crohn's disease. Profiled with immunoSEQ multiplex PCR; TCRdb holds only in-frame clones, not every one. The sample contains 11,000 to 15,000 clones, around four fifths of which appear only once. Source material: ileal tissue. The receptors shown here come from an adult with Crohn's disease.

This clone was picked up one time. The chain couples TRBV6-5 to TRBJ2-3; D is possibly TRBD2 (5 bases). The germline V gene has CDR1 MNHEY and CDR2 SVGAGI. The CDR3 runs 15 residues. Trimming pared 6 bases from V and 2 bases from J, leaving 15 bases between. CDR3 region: CASSRTRALTDTQYF. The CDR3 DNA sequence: TGTGCCAGCAGCCGTACTAGGGCCCTCACAGATACGCAGTATTTT.

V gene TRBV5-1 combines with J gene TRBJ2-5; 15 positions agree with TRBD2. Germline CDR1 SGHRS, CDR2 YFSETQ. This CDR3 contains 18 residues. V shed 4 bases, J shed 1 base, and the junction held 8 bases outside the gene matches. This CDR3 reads CASSPGLAGGRGQETQYF. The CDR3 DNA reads TGCGCCAGCAGCCCGGGACTAGCGGGAGGACGAGGCCAAGAGACCCAGTACTTC.

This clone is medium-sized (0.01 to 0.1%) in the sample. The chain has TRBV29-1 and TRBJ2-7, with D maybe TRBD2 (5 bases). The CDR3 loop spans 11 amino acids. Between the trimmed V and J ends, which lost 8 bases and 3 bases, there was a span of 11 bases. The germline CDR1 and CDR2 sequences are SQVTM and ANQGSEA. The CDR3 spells CSYGEVYEQYF. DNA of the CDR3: TGCAGCTACGGGGAAGTCTACGAGCAGTACTTC.

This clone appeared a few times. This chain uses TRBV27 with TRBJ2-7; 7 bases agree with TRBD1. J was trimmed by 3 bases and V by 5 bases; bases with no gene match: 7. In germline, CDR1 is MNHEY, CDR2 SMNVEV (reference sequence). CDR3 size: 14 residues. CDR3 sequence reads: CASSAWTGIYEQYF. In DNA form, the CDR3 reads TGTGCCAGCAGTGCCTGGACAGGAATCTACGAGCAGTACTTC.

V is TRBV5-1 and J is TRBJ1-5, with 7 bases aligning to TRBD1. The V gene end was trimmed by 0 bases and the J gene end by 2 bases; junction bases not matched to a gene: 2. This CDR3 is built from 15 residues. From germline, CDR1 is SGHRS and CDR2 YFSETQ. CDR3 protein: CASSLDGQGNQPQHF. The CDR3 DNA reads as TGCGCCAGCAGCTTGGATGGACAGGGCAATCAGCCCCAGCATTTT. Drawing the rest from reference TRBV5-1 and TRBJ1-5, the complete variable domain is KAGVTQTPRYLIKTRGQQVTLSCSPISGHRSVSWYQQTPGQGLQFLFEYFSETQRNKGNFPGRFSGRQFSNSRSEMNVSTLELGDSALYLCASSLDGQGNQPQHFGDGTRLSIL.

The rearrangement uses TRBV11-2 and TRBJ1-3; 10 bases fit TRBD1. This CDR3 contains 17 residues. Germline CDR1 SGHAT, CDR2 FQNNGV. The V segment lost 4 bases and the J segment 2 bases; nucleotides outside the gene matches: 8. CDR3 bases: TGTGCCAGCAGCTATAGGCCTGGGACAGGGGCTGGAAACACCATATATTTT. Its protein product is CASSYRPGTGAGNTIYF. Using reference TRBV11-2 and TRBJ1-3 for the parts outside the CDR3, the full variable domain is EAGVAQSPRYKIIEKRQSVAFWCNPISGHATLYWYQQILGQGPKLLIQFQNNGVVDDSQLPKDRFSAERLKGVDSTLKIQPAKLEDSAVYLCASSYRPGTGAGNTIYFGEGSWLTVV.

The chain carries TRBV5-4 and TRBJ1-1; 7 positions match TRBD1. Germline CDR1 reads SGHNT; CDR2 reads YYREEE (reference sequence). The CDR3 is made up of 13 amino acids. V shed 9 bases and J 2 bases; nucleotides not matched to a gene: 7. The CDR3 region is CATLGQTNTEAFF. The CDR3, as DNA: TGTGCCACACTGGGACAGACTAACACTGAAGCTTTCTTT.

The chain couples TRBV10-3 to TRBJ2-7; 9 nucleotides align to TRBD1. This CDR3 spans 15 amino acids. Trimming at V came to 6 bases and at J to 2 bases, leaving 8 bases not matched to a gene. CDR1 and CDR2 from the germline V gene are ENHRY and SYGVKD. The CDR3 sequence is CAISPRQGGTYEQYF. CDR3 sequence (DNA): TGTGCCATCAGCCCCAGACAGGGGGGGACCTACGAGCAGTACTTC.

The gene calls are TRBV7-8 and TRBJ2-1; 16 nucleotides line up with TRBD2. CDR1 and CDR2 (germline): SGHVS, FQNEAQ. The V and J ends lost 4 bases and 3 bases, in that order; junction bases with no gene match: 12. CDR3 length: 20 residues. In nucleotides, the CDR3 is TGTGCCAGCAGCTCCTCCCCGGGACTAGCGGGAGGGCAGAACTACAATGAGCAGTTCTTC. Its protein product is CASSSSPGLAGGQNYNEQFF.

This CDR3 reads CATSPRLPSGIRSVTEAFF. CDR3 coding DNA: TGTGCCACCAGCCCGCGACTACCTTCGGGAATTCGGTCGGTCACTGAAGCTTTCTTT. The chain employs TRBV15 and TRBJ1-1; D unresolved. V was trimmed by 5 bases and J by 4 bases, leaving 29 bases between them. Per germline, CDR1 LNHNV and CDR2 YYDKDF (reference sequence). The CDR3 totals 19 residues.

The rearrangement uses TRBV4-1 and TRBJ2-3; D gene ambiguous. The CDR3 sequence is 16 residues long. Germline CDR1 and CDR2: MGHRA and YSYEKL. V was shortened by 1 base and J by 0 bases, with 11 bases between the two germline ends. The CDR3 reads CASSQGVYQSTDTQYF. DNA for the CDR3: TGCGCCAGCAGCCAAGGAGTCTACCAAAGCACAGATACGCAGTATTTT.

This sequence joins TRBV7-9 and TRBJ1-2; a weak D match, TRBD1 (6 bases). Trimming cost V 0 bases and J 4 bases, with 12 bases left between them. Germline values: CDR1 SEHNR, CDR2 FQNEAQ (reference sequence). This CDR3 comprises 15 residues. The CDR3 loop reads CASSLAMSGVYGYTF. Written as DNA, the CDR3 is TGTGCCAGCAGCTTAGCAATGTCAGGGGTCTATGGCTACACCTTC.

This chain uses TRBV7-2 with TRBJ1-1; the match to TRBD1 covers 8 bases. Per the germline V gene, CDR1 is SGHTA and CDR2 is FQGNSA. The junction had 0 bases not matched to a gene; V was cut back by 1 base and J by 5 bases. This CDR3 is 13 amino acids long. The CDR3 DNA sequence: TGTGCCAGCAGCTTAGGACAGGGGACTGAAGCTTTCTTT. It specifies CASSLGQGTEAFF.

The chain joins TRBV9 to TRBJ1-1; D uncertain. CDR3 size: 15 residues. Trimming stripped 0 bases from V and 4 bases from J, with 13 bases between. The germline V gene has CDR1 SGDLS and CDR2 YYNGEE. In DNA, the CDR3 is TGTGCCAGCAGCGTAGGAGCGTCGCCCCCCACTGAAGCTTTCTTT. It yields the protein CASSVGASPPTEAFF.

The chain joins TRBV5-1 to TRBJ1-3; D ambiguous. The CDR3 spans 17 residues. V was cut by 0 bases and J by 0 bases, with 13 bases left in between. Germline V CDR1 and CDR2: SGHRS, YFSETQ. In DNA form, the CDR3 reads TGCGCCAGCAGCTTGGACCCCCCTGCGAGCTCTGGAAACACCATATATTTT. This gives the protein CASSLDPPASSGNTIYF.

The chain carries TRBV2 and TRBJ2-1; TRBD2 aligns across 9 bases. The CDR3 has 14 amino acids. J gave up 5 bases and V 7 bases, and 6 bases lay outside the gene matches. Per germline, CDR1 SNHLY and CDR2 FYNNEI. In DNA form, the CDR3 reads TGTGCCAGCAAAAGGCGGGAGGGAGACAATGAGCAGTTCTTC. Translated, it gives CASKRREGDNEQFF.

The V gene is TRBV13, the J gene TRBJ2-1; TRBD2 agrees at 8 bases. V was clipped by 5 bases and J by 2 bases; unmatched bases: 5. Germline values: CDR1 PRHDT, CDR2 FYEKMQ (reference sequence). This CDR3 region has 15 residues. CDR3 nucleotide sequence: TGTGCCAGCAGCCTTAGCGGGAACGCCTACAATGAGCAGTTCTTC. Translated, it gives CASSLSGNAYNEQFF.

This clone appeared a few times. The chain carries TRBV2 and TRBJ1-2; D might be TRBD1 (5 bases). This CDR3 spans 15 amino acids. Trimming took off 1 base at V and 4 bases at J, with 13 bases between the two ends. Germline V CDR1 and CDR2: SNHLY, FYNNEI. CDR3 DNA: TGTGCCAGCAGTGAAGAGGTGGGGGGTCTCTATGGCTACACCTTC. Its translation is CASSEEVGGLYGYTF.

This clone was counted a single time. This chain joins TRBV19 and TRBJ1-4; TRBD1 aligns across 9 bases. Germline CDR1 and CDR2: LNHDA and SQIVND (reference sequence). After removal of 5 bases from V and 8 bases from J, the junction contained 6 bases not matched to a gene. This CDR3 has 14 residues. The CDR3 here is CASSLAGTGEKLFF. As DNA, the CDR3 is TGTGCCAGTAGTCTCGCCGGGACAGGGGAAAAACTGTTTTTT.

CDR3 sequence: CASQLAGALTDTQYF. The DNA for the CDR3 is TGTGCCAGTCAGCTAGCGGGGGCCCTCACAGATACGCAGTATTTT. The J gene is TRBJ2-3, the V gene TRBV19; TRBD2 aligns across 10 bases. V shed 8 bases and J 2 bases; nucleotides not matched to a gene: 7. CDR3 length: 15 residues. The V gene's germline CDR1 is LNHDA and CDR2 SQIVND (reference sequence).

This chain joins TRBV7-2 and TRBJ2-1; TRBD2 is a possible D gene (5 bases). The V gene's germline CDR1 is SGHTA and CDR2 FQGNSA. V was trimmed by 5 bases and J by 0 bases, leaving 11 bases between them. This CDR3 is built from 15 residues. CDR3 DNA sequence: TGTGCCAGCAGCCCCAAGGACTCCTCCTACAATGAGCAGTTCTTC. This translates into CASSPKDSSYNEQFF.

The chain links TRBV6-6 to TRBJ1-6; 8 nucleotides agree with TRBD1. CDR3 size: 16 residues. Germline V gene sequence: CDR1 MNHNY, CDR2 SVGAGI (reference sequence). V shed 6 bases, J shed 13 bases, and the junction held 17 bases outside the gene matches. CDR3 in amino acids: CASRNEAQGAGLPLHF. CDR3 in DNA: TGTGCCAGCAGAAACGAGGCTCAGGGGGCCGGCCTCCCCCTCCACTTT.

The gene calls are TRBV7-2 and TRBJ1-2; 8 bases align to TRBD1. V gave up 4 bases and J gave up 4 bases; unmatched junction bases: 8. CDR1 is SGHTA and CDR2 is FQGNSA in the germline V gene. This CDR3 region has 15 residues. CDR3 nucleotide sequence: TGTGCCAGCAGCTCCCCGGGACAGGAATTCTATGGCTACACCTTC. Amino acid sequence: CASSSPGQEFYGYTF.

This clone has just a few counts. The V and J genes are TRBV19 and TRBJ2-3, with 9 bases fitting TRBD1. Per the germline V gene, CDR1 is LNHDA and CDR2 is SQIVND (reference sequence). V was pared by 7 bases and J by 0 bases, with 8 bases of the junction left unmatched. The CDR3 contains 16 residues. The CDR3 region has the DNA TGTGCCAGTAACCCCTCGGACAGGGGTAGCACAGATACGCAGTATTTT. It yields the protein CASNPSDRGSTDTQYF.

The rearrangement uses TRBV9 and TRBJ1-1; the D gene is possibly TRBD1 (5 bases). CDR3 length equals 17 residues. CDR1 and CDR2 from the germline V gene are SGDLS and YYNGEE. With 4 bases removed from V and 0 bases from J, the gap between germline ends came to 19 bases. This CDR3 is CASSSRQKGLLNTEAFF. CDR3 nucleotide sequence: TGTGCCAGCAGCTCTCGACAGAAGGGGTTATTGAACACTGAAGCTTTCTTT.

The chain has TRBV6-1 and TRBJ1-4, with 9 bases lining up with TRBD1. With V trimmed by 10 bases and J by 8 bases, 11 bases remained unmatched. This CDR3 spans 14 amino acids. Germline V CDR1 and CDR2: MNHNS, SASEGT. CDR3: CAINPGTGNEKLFF. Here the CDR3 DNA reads TGTGCCATCAACCCCGGGACAGGGAACGAAAAACTGTTTTTT.

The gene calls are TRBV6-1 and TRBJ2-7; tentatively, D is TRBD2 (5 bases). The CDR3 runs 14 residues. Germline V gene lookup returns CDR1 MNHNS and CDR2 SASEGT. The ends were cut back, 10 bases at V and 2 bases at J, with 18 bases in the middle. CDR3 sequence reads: CATQTLSAPYEQYF. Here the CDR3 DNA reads TGTGCCACCCAAACCCTTAGCGCACCCTACGAGCAGTACTTC.

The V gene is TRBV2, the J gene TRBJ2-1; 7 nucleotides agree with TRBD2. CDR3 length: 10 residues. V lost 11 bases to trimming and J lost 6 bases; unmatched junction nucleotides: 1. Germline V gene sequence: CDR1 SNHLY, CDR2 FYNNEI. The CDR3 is CAGGGNEQFF. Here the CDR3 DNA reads TGTGCCGGGGGGGGCAATGAGCAGTTCTTC.

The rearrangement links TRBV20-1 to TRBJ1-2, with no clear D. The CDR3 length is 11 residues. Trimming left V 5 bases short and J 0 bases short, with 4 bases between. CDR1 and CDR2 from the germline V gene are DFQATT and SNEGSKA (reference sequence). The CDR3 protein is CSAPTNYGYTF. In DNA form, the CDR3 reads TGCAGTGCTCCCACTAACTATGGCTACACCTTC.

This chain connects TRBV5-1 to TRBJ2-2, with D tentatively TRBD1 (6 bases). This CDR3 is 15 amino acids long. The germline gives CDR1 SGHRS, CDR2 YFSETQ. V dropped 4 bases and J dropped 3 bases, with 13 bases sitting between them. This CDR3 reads CASSLGQFDTGELFF. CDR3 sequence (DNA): TGCGCCAGCAGCCTCGGACAGTTCGACACCGGGGAGCTGTTTTTT.

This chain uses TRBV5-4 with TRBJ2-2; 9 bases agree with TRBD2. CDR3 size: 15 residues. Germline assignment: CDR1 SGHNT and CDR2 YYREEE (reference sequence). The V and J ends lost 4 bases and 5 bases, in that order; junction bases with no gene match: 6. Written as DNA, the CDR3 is TGTGCCAGCAGCGGCCTAGCGGGGCGAACCGGGGAGCTGTTTTTT. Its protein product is CASSGLAGRTGELFF.